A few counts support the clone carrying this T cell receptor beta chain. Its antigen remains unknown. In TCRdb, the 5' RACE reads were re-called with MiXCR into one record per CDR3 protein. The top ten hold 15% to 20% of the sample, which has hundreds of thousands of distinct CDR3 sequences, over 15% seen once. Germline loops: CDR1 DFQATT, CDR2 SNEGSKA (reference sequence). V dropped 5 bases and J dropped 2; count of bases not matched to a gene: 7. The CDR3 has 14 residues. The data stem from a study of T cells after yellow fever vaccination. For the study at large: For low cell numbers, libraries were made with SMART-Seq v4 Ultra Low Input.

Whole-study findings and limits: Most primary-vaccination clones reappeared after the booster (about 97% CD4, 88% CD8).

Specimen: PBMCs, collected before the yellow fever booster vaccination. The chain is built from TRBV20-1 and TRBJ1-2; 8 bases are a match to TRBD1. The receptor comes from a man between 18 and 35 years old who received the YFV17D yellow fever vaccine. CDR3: CSAPDRAQNYGYTF. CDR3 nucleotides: TGCAGTGCTCCGGACAGGGCTCAGAACTATGGCTACACCTTC.